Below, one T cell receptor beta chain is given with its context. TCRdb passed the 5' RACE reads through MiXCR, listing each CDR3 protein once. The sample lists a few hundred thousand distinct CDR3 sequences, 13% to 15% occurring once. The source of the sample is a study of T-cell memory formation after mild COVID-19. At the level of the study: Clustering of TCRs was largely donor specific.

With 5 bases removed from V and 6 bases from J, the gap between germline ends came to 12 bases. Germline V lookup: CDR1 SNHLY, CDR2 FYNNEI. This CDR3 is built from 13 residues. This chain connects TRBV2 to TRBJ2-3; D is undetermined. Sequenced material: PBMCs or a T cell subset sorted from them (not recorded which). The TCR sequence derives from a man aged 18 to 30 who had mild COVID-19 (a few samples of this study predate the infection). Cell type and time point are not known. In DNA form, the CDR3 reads TGTGCCAGCAGTTTAAGGGTGCGTGATACGCAGTATTTT. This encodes CASSLRVRDTQYF.